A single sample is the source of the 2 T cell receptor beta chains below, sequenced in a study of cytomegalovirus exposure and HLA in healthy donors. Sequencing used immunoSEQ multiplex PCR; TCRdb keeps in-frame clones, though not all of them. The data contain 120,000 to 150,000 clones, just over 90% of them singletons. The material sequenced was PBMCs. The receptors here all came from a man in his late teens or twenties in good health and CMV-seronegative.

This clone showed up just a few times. The CDR3 loop reads CAISRSGTGVPLSYEQYF. The CDR3, as DNA: TGTGCCATCAGTCGATCCGGGACAGGGGTACCCCTTTCCTACGAGCAGTACTTC. The rearrangement joins TRBV10-3 to TRBJ2-7; 10 bases agree with TRBD1. V shed 5 bases and J 1 base; nucleotides not matched to a gene: 14. Germline assignment: CDR1 ENHRY and CDR2 SYGVKD. The CDR3 loop spans 18 amino acids.

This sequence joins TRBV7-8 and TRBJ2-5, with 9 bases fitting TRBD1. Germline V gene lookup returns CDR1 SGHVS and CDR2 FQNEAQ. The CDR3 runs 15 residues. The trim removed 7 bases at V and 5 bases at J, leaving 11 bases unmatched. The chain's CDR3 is CASMNRDRVGETQYF. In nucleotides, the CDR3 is TGTGCCAGCATGAACCGGGACAGGGTTGGGGAGACCCAGTACTTC.